A selection of T cell receptor beta chains follows, all from one sample in a study of cytomegalovirus exposure and HLA in healthy donors. Assay: immunoSEQ multiplex PCR; the TCRdb copy retains only in-frame clones and omits some. The sample has 100,000 or so clones, about 75% seen once. Sample: PBMCs. Receptors were obtained from a male donor in good health and CMV-seropositive. The CDR3 runs from the conserved cysteine through the conserved F or W. The order of the fields is clone size, D gene, J gene, V gene, CDR3 DNA, CDR3 protein. The D gene is left open where the match is weak. Only some rows state a clone size, as once, few, many or a class for expanded clones.

clone_size: .
d_call: .
j_call: TRBJ2-1
v_call: TRBV11-2
cdr3_nt: TGTGCCAGCAGCCTGCTCGCTCGGGGTGAGCAGTTCTTC
cdr3_aa: CASSLLARGEQFF

clone_size: few
d_call: TRBD1
j_call: TRBJ2-5
v_call: TRBV4-2
cdr3_nt: TGTGCCAGCAGCCCTCTGCTGGGACAGCAAGAGACCCAGTACTTC
cdr3_aa: CASSPLLGQQETQYF

clone_size: .
d_call: TRBD2
j_call: TRBJ2-1
v_call: TRBV13
cdr3_nt: TGTGCCAGCAGCCCTCGGACTAGCGGGGGGGCAGGTGAGCAGTTCTTC
cdr3_aa: CASSPRTSGGAGEQFF

clone_size: .
d_call: .
j_call: TRBJ1-2
v_call: TRBV7-2
cdr3_nt: TGTGCCAGCAGCTTAGACAAGGGGATACCTTATGGCTACACCTTC
cdr3_aa: CASSLDKGIPYGYTF

clone_size: .
d_call: .
j_call: TRBJ1-1
v_call: TRBV15
cdr3_nt: TGTGCCACATCCTTGGGAGGGGCGGATACTGAAGCTTTCTTT
cdr3_aa: CATSLGGADTEAFF

clone_size: .
d_call: .
j_call: TRBJ1-4
v_call: TRBV5-1
cdr3_nt: TGCGCCAGCAGCTTGGCCAGGGATAATGAAAAACTGTTTTTT
cdr3_aa: CASSLARDNEKLFF

clone_size: .
d_call: .
j_call: TRBJ2-4
v_call: TRBV6-5
cdr3_nt: TGTGCCAGCAGCTTCGACAGGGCCAAAAACATTCAGTACTTC
cdr3_aa: CASSFDRAKNIQYF

clone_size: .
d_call: .
j_call: TRBJ1-1
v_call: TRBV5-8
cdr3_nt: TGTGCCAGCAGCTTAAGTCAGGGGCCGAACACTGAAGCTTTCTTT
cdr3_aa: CASSLSQGPNTEAFF

clone_size: .
d_call: TRBD1
j_call: TRBJ2-2
v_call: TRBV30
cdr3_nt: TGTGCCTGGAGTAGAACAGGGGGCCTGGGTACCGGGGAGCTGTTTTTT
cdr3_aa: CAWSRTGGLGTGELFF

clone_size: .
d_call: .
j_call: TRBJ2-7
v_call: TRBV10-2
cdr3_nt: TGCGCCACCCGGGGGGCGGAGAGCTACGAGCAGTACTTC
cdr3_aa: CATRGAESYEQYF

clone_size: .
d_call: TRBD2
j_call: TRBJ2-4
v_call: TRBV7-6
cdr3_nt: TGTGCCAGCAGCCCCTCTAGCGGGGGGGCTGGCAAAAACATTCAGTACTTC
cdr3_aa: CASSPSSGGAGKNIQYF

clone_size: .
d_call: .
j_call: TRBJ2-5
v_call: TRBV28
cdr3_nt: TGTGCCAGCAGTTTACAGGGTTCGGAGACCCAGTACTTC
cdr3_aa: CASSLQGSETQYF

clone_size: .
d_call: TRBD1
j_call: TRBJ2-7
v_call: TRBV4-1
cdr3_nt: TGCGCCAGCAGCCAAGTGGAGACAGGGTCGAGCTCCTACGAGCAGTACTTC
cdr3_aa: CASSQVETGSSSYEQYF

clone_size: .
d_call: TRBD1
j_call: TRBJ2-3
v_call: TRBV18
cdr3_nt: TGTGCCAGCTCACCACCGACAGGGGGAGCAGATACGCAGTATTTT
cdr3_aa: CASSPPTGGADTQYF

clone_size: .
d_call: .
j_call: TRBJ1-1
v_call: TRBV7-3
cdr3_nt: TGTGCCAGCAGCTTAGAAGGGAGCACTGAAGCTTTCTTT
cdr3_aa: CASSLEGSTEAFF

clone_size: .
d_call: .
j_call: TRBJ1-5
v_call: TRBV2
cdr3_nt: TGTGCCAGCAGTGTCCGGGTAGGCAATCAGCCCCAGCATTTT
cdr3_aa: CASSVRVGNQPQHF

clone_size: .
d_call: TRBD1
j_call: TRBJ1-1
v_call: TRBV19
cdr3_nt: TGTGCCAGTAGTAACCCCGACAGGGCCACTGAAGCTTTCTTT
cdr3_aa: CASSNPDRATEAFF

clone_size: .
d_call: .
j_call: TRBJ2-3
v_call: TRBV29-1
cdr3_nt: TGCAGCGTTGGTCGTTCTGGAGGCGGTACAGATACGCAGTATTTT
cdr3_aa: CSVGRSGGGTDTQYF

clone_size: .
d_call: .
j_call: TRBJ2-3
v_call: TRBV6-4
cdr3_nt: TGTGCCAGCAGTGACTCGAATTGTTCGGGGGTCCTCACAGATACGCAGTATTTT
cdr3_aa: CASSDSNCSGVLTDTQYF

clone_size: .
d_call: .
j_call: TRBJ1-5
v_call: TRBV5-6
cdr3_nt: TGTGCGCTGGGGGGGTCCGCCGTTAATCAGCCCCAGCATTTT
cdr3_aa: CALGGSAVNQPQHF

clone_size: few
d_call: .
j_call: TRBJ2-1
v_call: TRBV7-8
cdr3_nt: TGTGCCAGCAGCTTAGCTCGGGTCAGCTTCTCCTACAATGAGCAGTTCTTC
cdr3_aa: CASSLARVSFSYNEQFF

clone_size: .
d_call: TRBD1
j_call: TRBJ2-2
v_call: TRBV5-1
cdr3_nt: TGCGCCAGCACCCAACTACAGGGGAGCACCGGGGAGCTGTTTTTT
cdr3_aa: CASTQLQGSTGELFF

clone_size: .
d_call: .
j_call: TRBJ2-5
v_call: TRBV5-1
cdr3_nt: TGCGCCAGCATGCTGAGACAGGGACTGGGGGAGACCCAGTACTTC
cdr3_aa: CASMLRQGLGETQYF

clone_size: few
d_call: TRBD1
j_call: TRBJ2-5
v_call: TRBV4-1
cdr3_nt: TGCGCCAGCAGCCAAGACGGGGGGGGGACAGGGGGCCGTGGGGAGACCCAGTACTTC
cdr3_aa: CASSQDGGGTGGRGETQYF

clone_size: .
d_call: .
j_call: TRBJ2-3
v_call: TRBV14
cdr3_nt: TGTGCCAGCAGCCAAGATGAGGTTAGTTGGTCCGCAACAGATACGCAGTATTTT
cdr3_aa: CASSQDEVSWSATDTQYF

clone_size: .
d_call: .
j_call: TRBJ1-2
v_call: TRBV18
cdr3_nt: TGTGCCAGCTCACCGATACGGGATCAATGGGGCTACACCTTC
cdr3_aa: CASSPIRDQWGYTF

clone_size: .
d_call: TRBD1
j_call: TRBJ2-7
v_call: TRBV5-1
cdr3_nt: TGCGCCAGCAGCTGGACAGGCCCCAGCTCCTACGAGCAGTACTTC
cdr3_aa: CASSWTGPSSYEQYF

clone_size: .
d_call: .
j_call: TRBJ1-1
v_call: TRBV6-5
cdr3_nt: TGTGCCAGCACCAAGCCAGGGGTCACTGAAGCTTTCTTT
cdr3_aa: CASTKPGVTEAFF

clone_size: few
d_call: TRBD1
j_call: TRBJ2-7
v_call: TRBV25-1
cdr3_nt: TGTGCCAGCAGTGAATCGACAGGGTTCTACGAGCAGTACTTC
cdr3_aa: CASSESTGFYEQYF

clone_size: .
d_call: .
j_call: TRBJ2-1
v_call: TRBV2
cdr3_nt: TGTGCCAGCGGGGACCCTAGCGCAACCTACAATGAGCAGTTCTTC
cdr3_aa: CASGDPSATYNEQFF

clone_size: .
d_call: TRBD1
j_call: TRBJ1-4
v_call: TRBV7-9
cdr3_nt: TGTGCCAGCAGCTTGAGGGACAGGACTGAAAAACTGTTTTTT
cdr3_aa: CASSLRDRTEKLFF

clone_size: .
d_call: .
j_call: TRBJ2-7
v_call: TRBV28
cdr3_nt: TGTGCCAGCAGTTTTCTCGGGGCCTACGAGCAGTACTTC
cdr3_aa: CASSFLGAYEQYF

clone_size: .
d_call: TRBD2
j_call: TRBJ2-1
v_call: TRBV7-8
cdr3_nt: TGTGCCAGCAGTACGGCTAGCGGGGGATACAATGAGCAGTTCTTC
cdr3_aa: CASSTASGGYNEQFF

clone_size: .
d_call: TRBD2
j_call: TRBJ2-4
v_call: TRBV4-2
cdr3_nt: TGTGCCAGCGGTAGCGGGGGGGCCCTGGGCAAAAACATTCAGTACTTC
cdr3_aa: CASGSGGALGKNIQYF

clone_size: .
d_call: .
j_call: TRBJ1-1
v_call: TRBV5-1
cdr3_nt: TGCGCCAGCAGCTTGGGGCAGGCCTCTGAAGCTTTCTTT
cdr3_aa: CASSLGQASEAFF

clone_size: .
d_call: .
j_call: TRBJ1-6
v_call: TRBV4-3
cdr3_nt: TGCGCCAGCAGCCAAGATACGGGTTCACCCCTCCACTTT
cdr3_aa: CASSQDTGSPLHF

clone_size: .
d_call: TRBD1
j_call: TRBJ1-2
v_call: TRBV27
cdr3_nt: TGTGCCAGCGGGCCGGGACAGGGTAACTATGGCTACACCTTC
cdr3_aa: CASGPGQGNYGYTF

clone_size: few
d_call: TRBD1
j_call: TRBJ2-6
v_call: TRBV4-3
cdr3_nt: TGCGCCAGCAGCCAAGACAGGGGGACCGGGGCCAACGTCCTGACTTTC
cdr3_aa: CASSQDRGTGANVLTF

clone_size: .
d_call: .
j_call: TRBJ1-5
v_call: TRBV2
cdr3_nt: TGTGCCAGCAGTGGGATTGAGGGGACTTTCAATCAGCCCCAGCATTTT
cdr3_aa: CASSGIEGTFNQPQHF

clone_size: .
d_call: TRBD1
j_call: TRBJ1-1
v_call: TRBV5-1
cdr3_nt: TGCGCCAGCAGCTTGGCGCGACAGGGCTTCACTGAAGCTTTCTTT
cdr3_aa: CASSLARQGFTEAFF

clone_size: .
d_call: .
j_call: TRBJ1-5
v_call: TRBV19
cdr3_nt: TGTGCCAGTACGATCAGCGGGAATTCAGGACAGCCCCAGCATTTT
cdr3_aa: CASTISGNSGQPQHF

clone_size: .
d_call: TRBD1
j_call: TRBJ2-7
v_call: TRBV5-4
cdr3_nt: TGTGCCAGCAGCCTAGGGGGCGCGAGCTCCTACGAGCAGTACTTC
cdr3_aa: CASSLGGASSYEQYF

clone_size: .
d_call: .
j_call: TRBJ1-3
v_call: TRBV7-3
cdr3_nt: TGTGCCAGCAGCGAAGGGGTCGGAGGAAACACCATATATTTT
cdr3_aa: CASSEGVGGNTIYF

clone_size: .
d_call: TRBD1
j_call: TRBJ2-6
v_call: TRBV5-1
cdr3_nt: TGCGCCAGCAGCGGACAGGCCACTGGGGCCAACGTCCTGACTTTC
cdr3_aa: CASSGQATGANVLTF

clone_size: .
d_call: .
j_call: TRBJ2-1
v_call: TRBV29-1
cdr3_nt: TGCAGCGTTGACTCTGAGGGGGGGTATGAGCAGTTCTTC
cdr3_aa: CSVDSEGGYEQFF

clone_size: .
d_call: .
j_call: TRBJ2-7
v_call: TRBV1
cdr3_nt: TGCACCAGCAGCTACGGGGGGTCCTACGAGCAGTACTTC
cdr3_aa: CTSSYGGSYEQYF

clone_size: .
d_call: .
j_call: TRBJ2-2
v_call: TRBV19
cdr3_nt: TGTGCCAGTAGTCTACGGGGCACCGGGGAGCTGTTTTTT
cdr3_aa: CASSLRGTGELFF

clone_size: once
d_call: .
j_call: TRBJ2-7
v_call: TRBV19
cdr3_nt: TGTGCCAGTAGTTCCAGGGGAACCTACGAGCAGTACTTC
cdr3_aa: CASSSRGTYEQYF

clone_size: .
d_call: TRBD2
j_call: TRBJ2-2
v_call: TRBV11-2
cdr3_nt: TGTGCCAGCAGCCCTTACGGACTAGCGGGTACCGGGGAGCTGTTTTTT
cdr3_aa: CASSPYGLAGTGELFF

clone_size: .
d_call: TRBD1
j_call: TRBJ1-2
v_call: TRBV5-1
cdr3_nt: TGCGCCAGCAGCCCCGGGACAGTTAGTACCGTCGACTATGGCTACACCTTC
cdr3_aa: CASSPGTVSTVDYGYTF

clone_size: .
d_call: TRBD1
j_call: TRBJ1-2
v_call: TRBV25-1
cdr3_nt: TGTGCCAGCAGTGCGACGGGACAGCTAAAACGCTATGGCTACACCTTC
cdr3_aa: CASSATGQLKRYGYTF

clone_size: once
d_call: TRBD1
j_call: TRBJ1-5
v_call: TRBV28
cdr3_nt: TGTGCCACCAGACAGGGGGCTCAGCCCCAGCATTTT
cdr3_aa: CATRQGAQPQHF

clone_size: .
d_call: .
j_call: TRBJ2-7
v_call: TRBV4-3
cdr3_nt: TGCGCCAGCAGCCAAGAGTACAGGACCTACGAGCAGTACTTC
cdr3_aa: CASSQEYRTYEQYF

clone_size: .
d_call: .
j_call: TRBJ1-1
v_call: TRBV5-1
cdr3_nt: TGTGCCAGCAGCGCTCAGGGTGAAGCTTTCTTT
cdr3_aa: CASSAQGEAFF

clone_size: .
d_call: .
j_call: TRBJ2-7
v_call: TRBV7-9
cdr3_nt: TGTGCCAGCAGCTCAACCATGGGACACCGTCCCTACGAGCAGTACTTC
cdr3_aa: CASSSTMGHRPYEQYF

clone_size: .
d_call: .
j_call: TRBJ2-7
v_call: TRBV29-1
cdr3_nt: TGCAGCGTCGCAAGGGGTGATACCTACGAGCAGTACTTC
cdr3_aa: CSVARGDTYEQYF

clone_size: .
d_call: .
j_call: TRBJ1-1
v_call: TRBV11-2
cdr3_nt: TGTGCCAGCAGCTTAGGAGGGCTTACTGAAGCTTTCTTT
cdr3_aa: CASSLGGLTEAFF

clone_size: .
d_call: TRBD1
j_call: TRBJ1-5
v_call: TRBV9
cdr3_nt: TGTGCCAGCGGAGGGGGGACAGGTGATAATCAGCCCCAGCATTTT
cdr3_aa: CASGGGTGDNQPQHF

clone_size: .
d_call: .
j_call: TRBJ1-1
v_call: TRBV29-1
cdr3_nt: TGCAGCGTTGAGTATGGCCGGGGTGAAGCTTTCTTT
cdr3_aa: CSVEYGRGEAFF